What follows are 7 T cell receptor beta chains derived from one specimen sequenced in a study of blood T cell repertoires in COVID-19. TCRdb keeps only in-frame clones here, not all; method: immunoSEQ multiplex PCR. Among 300,000 to 400,000 clones listed, approximately 86% were seen once. The sequenced material came from peripheral blood. These receptors all stem from a human donor in a cohort sampled during active COVID-19.

The gene calls are TRBV6-5 and TRBJ2-1; weak D call: TRBD2 (6 bases). Trimming stripped 6 bases from V and 6 bases from J, with 15 bases between. This CDR3 has 14 residues. Per the germline V gene, CDR1 is MNHEY and CDR2 is SVGAGI. DNA for the CDR3: TGTGCCAGCAGACCTCCCGGAGGGCCCAATGAGCAGTTCTTC. This sequence encodes CASRPPGGPNEQFF.

The chain uses TRBV11-2 and TRBJ1-6; tentatively, D is TRBD1 (5 bases). The CDR3 is 13 amino acids. The V and J ends lost 3 bases and 13 bases respectively, with 13 bases between them. CDR1 and CDR2 (germline): SGHAT, FQNNGV. CDR3: CASSFGGQGPLHF. The DNA of the CDR3 is TGTGCCAGCAGCTTCGGAGGGCAGGGTCCCCTCCACTTT.

The chain joins TRBV5-1 to TRBJ2-7; tentatively, D is TRBD1 (5 bases). The CDR3 is 14 residues long. Germline-derived CDR1 and CDR2 are SGHRS and YFSETQ. V lost 4 bases, J lost 4 bases, and 15 bases lay in between. DNA for the CDR3: TGCGCCAGCAGCCCGACCCAGGGTGATTACGAGCAGTACTTC. Translating gives CASSPTQGDYEQYF.

This sequence joins TRBV5-1 and TRBJ2-3, with D possibly being TRBD1 (6 bases). Per germline, CDR1 SGHRS and CDR2 YFSETQ. V was trimmed by 4 bases and J by 2 bases, leaving 17 bases between them. The CDR3 covers 16 residues. The CDR3 nucleotides read TGCGCCAGCAGCCTTCCCACAGGGTATAACACAGATACGCAGTATTTT. Its protein is CASSLPTGYNTDTQYF.

J is TRBJ2-7 and V is TRBV6-6; unclear D gene. This CDR3 has 16 amino acids. V shed 6 bases and J shed 1 base, with 19 bases lying between them. Looked up from germline, CDR1 is MNHNY and CDR2 is SVGAGI (reference sequence). The CDR3 is CASRDPAVFGSYEQYF. The CDR3 DNA reads as TGTGCCAGCAGAGATCCCGCGGTATTTGGGTCCTACGAGCAGTACTTC.

This sequence joins TRBV19 and TRBJ2-5; 16 bases agree with TRBD2. V trimming: 10 bases; J trimming: 0 bases; junction bases outside the gene matches: 14. The CDR3 runs 19 residues. Germline values: CDR1 LNHDA, CDR2 SQIVND (reference sequence). CDR3 amino acids: CATQTMGLAGGMYQETQYF. The CDR3 DNA reads TGTGCCACGCAAACTATGGGACTAGCGGGGGGGATGTACCAAGAGACCCAGTACTTC. Together with reference TRBV19 and TRBJ2-5, the CDR3 gives the full variable domain: DGGITQSPKYLFRKEGQNVTLSCEQNLNHDAMYWYRQDPGQGLRLIYYSQIVNDFQKGDIAEGYSVSREKKESFPLTVTSAQKNPTAFYLCATQTMGLAGGMYQETQYFGPGTRLLVL.

The chain couples TRBV30 to TRBJ1-6, with D unclear. The CDR3 loop spans 15 amino acids. The ends were cut back, 2 bases at V and 10 bases at J, with 18 bases in the middle. Germline CDR1 GTSNPN, CDR2 SVGIG (reference sequence). The CDR3 protein is CAWSLPEALRSPLHF. The CDR3 region has the DNA TGTGCCTGGAGTTTACCGGAGGCTCTAAGATCACCCCTCCACTTT.